This is a list of T cell receptor beta chains from one sample in a study of T cells in Graves' hyperthyroidism and ophthalmopathy. TCRdb itself ran the multiplex PCR reads through MiXCR, one entry per CDR3 protein. The sample has approximately 210,000 distinct CDR3 sequences; about 15% are singletons. The sample taken for sequencing was blood. These TCRs come from a man aged 45-65 years with Graves' hyperthyroidism. Both conserved end residues are part of each CDR3. A D gene is named only where the DNA matches it firmly. Only some rows state a clone size, as once, few, many or a class for expanded clones.

size: many
J: TRBJ2-5
D: .
V: TRBV28
length: 13
CDR3: CATNGEAVETQYF
DNA: TGTGCCACAAATGGGGAAGCAGTTGAGACCCAGTACTTC

size: many
J: TRBJ2-1
D: TRBD1
V: TRBV30
length: 14
CDR3: CALLDRRYYNEQFF
DNA: TGTGCCTTATTGGACAGGCGGTACTACAATGAGCAGTTCTTC

size: many
J: TRBJ2-5
D: TRBD2
V: TRBV4-1
length: 15
CDR3: CASSQMAGGGETQYF
DNA: TGCGCCAGCAGCCAAATGGCGGGAGGGGGAGAGACCCAGTACTTC

size: .
J: TRBJ2-7
D: TRBD2
V: TRBV28
length: 17
CDR3: CASSTLRLAGGPYEQYF
DNA: TGTGCCAGCAGTACACTCCGACTAGCGGGAGGGCCCTACGAGCAGTACTTC

size: many
J: TRBJ2-1
D: .
V: TRBV7-2
length: 16
CDR3: CASSTWTELSYNEQFF
DNA: TGTGCCAGCAGCACATGGACAGAACTCTCCTACAATGAGCAGTTCTTC

size: .
J: TRBJ2-7
D: .
V: TRBV6-1
length: 14
CDR3: CASTPAGRTYEQYF
DNA: TGTGCCAGCACCCCAGCCGGGCGTACTTACGAGCAGTACTTC

size: many
J: TRBJ2-5
D: TRBD2
V: TRBV28
length: 16
CDR3: CASSPVSGSGEETQYF
DNA: TGTGCCAGCAGTCCCGTCAGCGGGAGTGGGGAAGAGACCCAGTACTTC

size: .
J: TRBJ2-7
D: TRBD1
V: TRBV25-1
length: 16
CDR3: CASSDGQGIMSYEQYF
DNA: TGTGCCAGCAGTGATGGACAGGGGATTATGTCCTACGAGCAGTACTTC

size: .
J: TRBJ2-6
D: .
V: TRBV5-1
length: 14
CDR3: CASSSRSGANVLTF
DNA: TGCGCCAGCAGTTCCCGATCTGGGGCCAACGTCCTGACTTTC

size: few
J: TRBJ1-4
D: .
V: TRBV6-1
length: 13
CDR3: CASGRSGNEKLFF
DNA: TGTGCCAGCGGACGGTCGGGCAATGAAAAACTGTTTTTT

size: .
J: TRBJ2-7
D: TRBD1
V: TRBV7-2
length: 15
CDR3: CASSLRQGLFYEQYF
DNA: TGTGCCAGCAGCTTACGACAGGGATTATTCTACGAGCAGTACTTC

size: few
J: TRBJ2-1
D: TRBD2
V: TRBV20-1
length: 15
CDR3: CSAREASGDYNEQFF
DNA: TGCAGTGCTAGAGAGGCTAGCGGTGACTACAATGAGCAGTTCTTC

size: .
J: TRBJ1-6
D: TRBD1
V: TRBV2
length: 15
CDR3: CASSGGGQPNSPLHF
DNA: TGTGCCAGCAGTGGGGGGGGACAGCCAAATTCACCCCTCCACTTT

size: .
J: TRBJ1-5
D: .
V: TRBV9
length: 15
CDR3: CASSVDGGPYQPQHF
DNA: TGTGCCAGCAGCGTAGATGGAGGGCCGTATCAGCCCCAGCATTTT

size: many
J: TRBJ2-1
D: .
V: TRBV13
length: 15
CDR3: CASSSSTGSYNEQFF
DNA: TGTGCCAGCAGCTCCTCGACGGGCTCCTACAATGAGCAGTTCTTC

size: .
J: TRBJ2-7
D: TRBD2
V: TRBV19
length: 13
CDR3: CASSISGNYEQYF
DNA: TGTGCCAGTAGTATCAGCGGGAACTACGAGCAGTACTTC

size: few
J: TRBJ1-1
D: .
V: TRBV4-2
length: 16
CDR3: CASSQAEVQGRTEAFF
DNA: TGTGCCAGCAGCCAAGCTGAGGTACAGGGACGGACTGAAGCTTTCTTT

size: many
J: TRBJ2-3
D: .
V: TRBV5-1
length: 16
CDR3: CASSLSGDGSTDTQYF
DNA: TGCGCCAGCAGCTTGTCGGGGGACGGTAGCACAGATACGCAGTATTTT

size: .
J: TRBJ2-7
D: TRBD2
V: TRBV28
length: 16
CDR3: CASSLLGTSGAYEQYF
DNA: TGTGCCAGCAGTTTATTGGGGACTAGCGGGGCCTACGAGCAGTACTTC

size: many
J: TRBJ1-5
D: .
V: TRBV7-2
length: 15
CDR3: CASSLGWARDQPQHF
DNA: TGTGCCAGCAGCTTAGGTTGGGCGAGGGATCAGCCCCAGCATTTT

size: .
J: TRBJ1-2
D: .
V: TRBV19
length: 14
CDR3: CASTPSGYNYGYTF
DNA: TGTGCCAGTACCCCGTCGGGGTACAACTATGGCTACACCTTC

size: .
J: TRBJ2-1
D: .
V: TRBV6-2/TRBV6-3
length: 16
CDR3: CASSYSESGLYNEQFF
DNA: TGTGCCAGCAGTTACTCGGAAAGCGGGCTCTACAATGAGCAGTTCTTC

size: many
J: TRBJ1-1
D: .
V: TRBV12-3/TRBV12-4
length: 10
CDR3: CASSGVEAFF
DNA: TGTGCCAGCAGCGGAGTTGAAGCTTTCTTT

size: .
J: TRBJ2-1
D: TRBD2
V: TRBV9
length: 19
CDR3: CASSGTSGRPGRSYNEQFF
DNA: TGTGCCAGCAGCGGGACTAGCGGGAGGCCGGGGAGGTCCTACAATGAGCAGTTCTTC

size: many
J: TRBJ1-5
D: .
V: TRBV5-1
length: 17
CDR3: CASSSPKQHNSNQPQHF
DNA: TGCGCCAGCAGCTCACCAAAACAGCATAATAGCAATCAGCCCCAGCATTTT

size: .
J: TRBJ1-2
D: .
V: TRBV12-3/TRBV12-4
length: 24
CDR3: CASHMGPAYRVVRDRDQLNYGYTF
DNA: TGTGCCAGCCACATGGGGCCGGCTTACAGAGTCGTCCGGGACCGGGACCAACTTAACTATGGCTACACCTTC

size: .
J: TRBJ1-1
D: .
V: TRBV30
length: 13
CDR3: CAWSRGLNTEAFF
DNA: TGTGCCTGGAGTAGGGGGTTGAACACTGAAGCTTTCTTT

size: .
J: TRBJ2-1
D: .
V: TRBV18
length: 15
CDR3: CASSPLGGSYNEQFF
DNA: TGTGCCAGCTCGCCACTAGGAGGATCCTACAATGAGCAGTTCTTC

size: many
J: TRBJ1-1
D: .
V: TRBV18
length: 12
CDR3: CASSPEGWGAFF
DNA: TGTGCCAGCTCGCCGGAGGGATGGGGAGCTTTCTTT

size: many
J: TRBJ2-7
D: .
V: TRBV4-2
length: 14
CDR3: CASSFQNSDYEQYF
DNA: TGTGCCAGCAGCTTCCAAAATAGTGACTACGAGCAGTACTTC

size: many
J: TRBJ2-5
D: .
V: TRBV6-1
length: 15
CDR3: CASSQTGGLGETQYF
DNA: TGTGCCAGCAGCCAGACGGGGGGCTTAGGAGAGACCCAGTACTTC

size: many
J: TRBJ1-2
D: .
V: TRBV28
length: 14
CDR3: CASSFHGHDYGYTF
DNA: TGTGCCAGCAGTTTCCATGGACATGACTATGGCTACACCTTC

size: many
J: TRBJ1-4
D: TRBD1
V: TRBV5-1
length: 14
CDR3: CASSSGQGNEKLFF
DNA: TGCGCCAGCAGCTCGGGACAGGGGAATGAAAAACTGTTTTTT

size: few
J: TRBJ2-5
D: TRBD1
V: TRBV11-3
length: 17
CDR3: CASSLDAPDRGGETQYF
DNA: TGTGCCAGCAGCTTAGATGCGCCCGACAGGGGCGGGGAGACCCAGTACTTC

size: .
J: TRBJ2-4
D: .
V: TRBV7-2
length: 16
CDR3: CASSFSVGVAKNIQYF
DNA: TGTGCCAGCAGCTTTTCTGTTGGGGTAGCCAAAAACATTCAGTACTTC

size: many
J: TRBJ2-5
D: .
V: TRBV7-8
length: 13
CDR3: CASSFGRQETQYF
DNA: TGTGCCAGCAGCTTTGGTCGTCAAGAGACCCAGTACTTC

size: .
J: TRBJ2-7
D: .
V: TRBV20-1
length: 11
CDR3: CSAEGSYEQYF
DNA: TGCAGTGCCGAGGGTAGCTACGAGCAGTACTTC

size: many
J: TRBJ2-7
D: .
V: TRBV18
length: 15
CDR3: CASSGRVTSLGEQYF
DNA: TGTGCCAGCTCTGGCAGGGTGACATCCCTGGGAGAGCAGTACTTC

size: many
J: TRBJ2-1
D: TRBD2
V: TRBV12-3/TRBV12-4
length: 15
CDR3: CASSLGTTNYNEQFF
DNA: TGTGCCAGCAGTTTGGGGACTACGAATTACAATGAGCAGTTCTTC

size: .
J: TRBJ2-7
D: .
V: TRBV19
length: 11
CDR3: CASGTNYEQYF
DNA: TGTGCCAGCGGGACAAACTACGAGCAGTACTTC

size: few
J: TRBJ2-7
D: .
V: TRBV24-1
length: 15
CDR3: CATSDSSAGSYEQYF
DNA: TGTGCCACCAGTGATTCCTCGGCGGGATCCTACGAGCAGTACTTC

size: many
J: TRBJ2-4
D: .
V: TRBV3-1
length: 15
CDR3: CASSQGAGPKNIQYF
DNA: TGTGCCAGCAGCCAAGGTGCGGGCCCTAAAAACATTCAGTACTTC

size: .
J: TRBJ2-7
D: .
V: TRBV13
length: 15
CDR3: CASSFNRALGYEQYF
DNA: TGTGCCAGCAGCTTTAACAGGGCCCTGGGGTACGAGCAGTACTTC

size: many
J: TRBJ2-2
D: TRBD1
V: TRBV5-1
length: 16
CDR3: CASSLVGTGPTGELFF
DNA: TGCGCCAGCAGCTTGGTGGGGACAGGGCCCACCGGGGAGCTGTTTTTT

size: few
J: TRBJ2-2
D: TRBD2
V: TRBV7-8
length: 16
CDR3: CASSHRGGRNTGELFF
DNA: TGTGCCAGCAGCCACCGGGGCGGGAGGAACACCGGGGAGCTGTTTTTT

size: many
J: TRBJ2-3
D: TRBD2
V: TRBV7-2
length: 15
CDR3: CASSLQGGPGDTQYF
DNA: TGTGCCAGCAGCTTACAGGGAGGGCCCGGAGATACGCAGTATTTT